Sequencing of this TCR beta chain was carried out in a study of cytomegalovirus exposure and HLA in healthy donors. The wider study: HLA-typed donors were the source of approximately 85 million unique TCRs held in an early data release.

Nominal health characterized the donors when sampled, though unrecorded immune exposures were likely. This PCR relied on a set of 60 Vbeta primers and 13 Jbeta primers. Assay used: immunoSEQ multiplex PCR; TCRdb lists only in-frame clones, some missing. This sample has fewer than 150,000 clones, with 80% found just once. This sequence was found in a man aged 40-49 years in good health and CMV-seropositive. Sequencing used PBMCs.

For the CDR3, the DNA is TGTGCCAGCAGGCGACAGGGACTTCAGGGCTACACCTTC. It is translated as CASRRQGLQGYTF. The rearrangement joins TRBV6-1 to TRBJ1-2; 7 bases align to TRBD1. Germline values: CDR1 MNHNS, CDR2 SASEGT. The V and J ends lost 6 bases and 8 bases, in that order; junction bases with no gene match: 9. The CDR3 covers 13 residues.